One sample yielded the 27 T cell receptor beta chains listed below, sequenced in a study of chronic HIV infection and antiretroviral therapy. One entry per CDR3 protein, called by TCRdb with MiXCR from the 5' RACE reads. The sample gives fewer than 40,000 distinct CDR3 sequences, roughly 8.2% of which show up once; roughly 2.8% is in the top ten. The sequenced sample consisted of peripheral blood. These receptors were taken from an adult who had HIV and had not received antiretroviral therapy, or was an uninfected healthy control (not recorded which).

This chain joins TRBV20-1 and TRBJ2-6; TRBD1 aligns across 8 bases. The CDR3 runs to 14 residues. The J segment lost 4 bases and the V segment lost 5 bases, leaving 4 bases of the junction unmatched. CDR1 is DFQATT, CDR2 SNEGSKA, per germline (reference sequence). Here the CDR3 DNA reads TGCAGTGCTCAGGGGGCGGGCGGGGCCAACGTCCTGACTTTC. Translating gives CSAQGAGGANVLTF.

This clonotype was observed at least ten times. This chain joins TRBV20-1 and TRBJ2-7; 13 positions agree with TRBD2. V gave up 5 bases and J gave up 3 bases; unmatched junction bases: 4. CDR1 is DFQATT and CDR2 is SNEGSKA in the germline V gene (reference sequence). The CDR3 consists of 14 residues. The CDR3: CSAGLAGVNYEQYF. In DNA, the CDR3 is TGCAGTGCTGGACTAGCGGGAGTTAACTACGAGCAGTACTTC.

This clonotype was seen at least ten times. The chain links TRBV28 to TRBJ1-5, with a weak D call TRBD1 (5 bases). This CDR3 is 13 amino acids long. Between the trimmed V and J ends, which lost 8 bases and 4 bases, there was a span of 12 bases. From germline, CDR1 is MDHEN and CDR2 SYDVKM. CDR3 region: CASGSGANQPQHF. The CDR3, as DNA: TGTGCCAGCGGTAGCGGGGCAAATCAGCCCCAGCATTTT.

On this clonotype itself: A much larger clone sits a single nucleotide away, making a read error possible. V and J are TRBV6-4 and TRBJ1-1, with D unclear. The CDR3 totals 13 residues. From germline, CDR1 is MRHNA and CDR2 SNTAGT. CDR3 in amino acids: CASSDSQNTETFF. The CDR3 nucleotides are TGTGCCAGCAGTGACTCACAGAACACTGAAACTTTCTTT.

This clonotype has ten or more counts. The chain carries TRBV11-1 and TRBJ2-1, with TRBD2 matching 7 bases. This CDR3 has 16 amino acids. J was trimmed by 8 bases and V by 5 bases; bases with no gene match: 15. Per germline, CDR1 SGHAT and CDR2 FQDESV (reference sequence). The CDR3 region is CASSLRNSVRGDEQFF. The CDR3 nucleotides are TGTGCCAGCAGCCTCCGGAACTCCGTCCGGGGGGATGAGCAGTTCTTC.

The chain carries TRBV4-1 and TRBJ2-7; TRBD2 matches at 13 bases. CDR1 is MGHRA and CDR2 is YSYEKL in the germline V gene. The CDR3 length is 15 residues. The J segment lost 6 bases and the V segment lost 3 bases, leaving 5 bases of the junction unmatched. The CDR3, as DNA: TGCGCCAGCAGCCATGGACTAGCGGGAGAAGCCGAGCAGTACTTC. Its protein product is CASSHGLAGEAEQYF.

This clonotype was detected many times. In DNA form, the CDR3 reads TGTGCCAGCTCCCTCACTAGCGGGAGGGCCAGCGATACGCAGTATTTT. As protein: CASSLTSGRASDTQYF. The chain has TRBV27 and TRBJ2-3; 13 nucleotides line up with TRBD2. Germline V CDR1 and CDR2: MNHEY, SMNVEV (reference sequence). This CDR3 has 16 amino acids. The V gene end was trimmed by 8 bases and the J gene end by 6 bases; junction bases not matched to a gene: 11.

This clonotype has a count of ten or more. The chain carries TRBV11-3 and TRBJ2-3; D perhaps matches TRBD2 (5 bases). Trimming stripped 0 bases from V and 5 bases from J, with 15 bases between. This CDR3 region has 16 residues. Germline V gives CDR1 SGHNT, CDR2 YENEEA. CDR3 sequence (DNA): TGTGCCAGCAGCTTAGATCGTAAGGGAGTGGTAGATACGCAGTATTTT. This sequence encodes CASSLDRKGVVDTQYF. Using reference TRBV11-3 and TRBJ2-3 for the parts outside the CDR3, the full variable domain is EAGVVQSPRYKIIEKKQPVAFWCNPISGHNTLYWYLQNLGQGPELLIRYENEEAVDDSQLPKDRFSAERLKGVDSTLKIQPAELGDSAVYLCASSLDRKGVVDTQYFGPGTRLTVL.

This clonotype has a count of ten or more. The chain carries TRBV7-9 and TRBJ2-1; 10 positions match TRBD2. V shed 5 bases and J 7 bases; nucleotides not matched to a gene: 8. CDR1 and CDR2 from the germline V gene are SEHNR and FQNEAQ (reference sequence). This CDR3 has 15 residues. The CDR3 reads CASSLRLAGLNEQFF. The CDR3 DNA reads as TGTGCCAGCAGCCTACGACTAGCGGGCCTTAATGAGCAGTTCTTC.

This clonotype appeared many times. The V call is TRBV27, the J call TRBJ2-3, with 10 nucleotides matching TRBD2. V lost 0 bases to trimming and J lost 6 bases; unmatched junction nucleotides: 6. This CDR3 comprises 16 residues. From germline, CDR1 is MNHEY and CDR2 SMNVEV (reference sequence). The CDR3 region has the DNA TGTGCCAGCAGTTTATCAAGGACTAGCGGTGTGGATACGCAGTATTTT. The encoded protein is CASSLSRTSGVDTQYF.

This clonotype was observed a handful of times. The chain joins TRBV29-1 to TRBJ2-3, with a tentative D call TRBD1 (6 bases). Deletions cut 8 bases from V and 1 base from J, with 19 bases between. Germline V lookup: CDR1 SQVTM, CDR2 ANQGSEA. The CDR3 contains 15 residues. CDR3 sequence (DNA): TGCAGCACCCTATGGACAGCGACTGGCACAGATACGCAGTATTTT. Protein sequence: CSTLWTATGTDTQYF.

This clonotype was counted ten times or more. This chain uses TRBV20-1 with TRBJ2-6; 9 positions match TRBD1. The CDR3 runs 17 residues. With V trimmed by 3 bases and J by 0 bases, 6 bases remained unmatched. The germline V gene has CDR1 DFQATT and CDR2 SNEGSKA (reference sequence). CDR3 coding DNA: TGCAGTGCTAGCACAGGGGGCTCCAGCTCTGGGGCCAACGTCCTGACTTTC. Protein: CSASTGGSSSGANVLTF.

This clonotype was found a few times. The gene calls are TRBV12-3 or TRBV12-4 and TRBJ2-5; D gene ambiguous. Trimming left V 4 bases short and J 1 base short, with 19 bases between. The CDR3 runs 17 residues. CDR3 amino acids: CASSSGTGPGPQETQYF. DNA for the CDR3: TGTGCCAGCAGTTCGGGCACCGGGCCGGGCCCCCAAGAGACCCAGTACTTC.

The gene calls are TRBV28 and TRBJ1-5; no definite D call. In germline, CDR1 is MDHEN, CDR2 SYDVKM. The CDR3 extends over 15 amino acids. V shed 3 bases and J shed 2 bases, with 11 bases lying between them. The chain's CDR3 is CASSFPGEGNQPQHF. The CDR3 bases are TGTGCCAGCAGTTTCCCCGGGGAAGGCAATCAGCCCCAGCATTTT.

This chain joins TRBV4-3 and TRBJ1-2; no firm D call. The ends were cut back, 0 bases at V and 2 bases at J, with 10 bases in the middle. This CDR3 has 15 amino acids. Germline CDR1 is LGHNA and CDR2 is YSLEER. DNA for the CDR3: TGCGCCAGCAGCCAAGATGCTTCACTGAACTATGGCTACACCTTC. This gives the protein CASSQDASLNYGYTF.

This clonotype was detected many times. This CDR3 reads CSVPLDLALSFF. The CDR3 DNA is TGCAGTGTCCCATTGGACCTAGCGTTGTCTTTCTTT. This chain links TRBV20-1 with TRBJ1-1; no clear D. The CDR3 totals 12 residues. Deletions cut 7 bases from V and 12 bases from J, with 21 bases between. Germline CDR1 DFQATT, CDR2 SNEGSKA (reference sequence).

This clonotype was observed a handful of times. This chain uses TRBV12-3 or TRBV12-4 with TRBJ2-7, with 8 positions matching TRBD1. The CDR3 has 14 residues. After removal of 5 bases from V and 7 bases from J, the junction contained 10 bases not matched to a gene. CDR3 loop: CASSQPGQDGEQYF. The CDR3 DNA sequence: TGTGCCAGCAGTCAACCGGGACAGGACGGAGAGCAGTACTTC.

This sequence joins TRBV3-1 and TRBJ2-7; 8 bases are a match to TRBD2. The CDR3 spans 16 residues. The junction had 10 bases not matched to a gene; V was cut back by 4 bases and J by 2 bases. Germline CDR1 and CDR2: LGHDT and YNNKEL (reference sequence). CDR3 loop: CASSLDTGTRAYEQYF. CDR3 nucleotide sequence: TGTGCCAGCAGCCTCGACACCGGGACTAGGGCCTACGAGCAGTACTTC.

This clonotype was observed at least ten times. The rearrangement joins TRBV28 to TRBJ1-5; D is undetermined. From germline, CDR1 is MDHEN and CDR2 SYDVKM. V was pared by 1 base and J by 0 bases, with 7 bases between. This CDR3 contains 15 residues. As DNA, the CDR3 is TGTGCCAGCAGTTTATTGGTCAGTAGCAATCAGCCCCAGCATTTT. This gives the protein CASSLLVSSNQPQHF.

As for this clonotype: A read error may be the cause here, since a much bigger clone is one base away. This chain links TRBV28 with TRBJ2-1, with 11 bases that match TRBD1. This CDR3 contains 14 residues. Germline V gene sequence: CDR1 MDHEN, CDR2 SYDVKM. The CDR3 protein is CASRDRGRKNEQLF. CDR3 nucleotide sequence: TGTGCCAGCAGGGACAGGGGGCGAAAAAATGAGCAGCTCTTC.

This clonotype was seen many times. The chain has TRBV28 and TRBJ2-1; D might be TRBD2 (6 bases). This CDR3 is 14 amino acids long. V was trimmed by 6 bases and J by 5 bases, leaving 14 bases between them. The germline gives CDR1 MDHEN, CDR2 SYDVKM. Here the CDR3 DNA reads TGTGCCAGCAGATCTCGGACTACCAACAATGAGCAGTTCTTC. Residues: CASRSRTTNNEQFF.

The chain uses TRBV27 and TRBJ2-1; 9 bases fit TRBD2. The CDR3 is 18 residues long. Germline-derived CDR1 and CDR2 are MNHEY and SMNVEV (reference sequence). The junction had 17 bases not matched to a gene; V was cut back by 6 bases and J by 5 bases. CDR3 nucleotides: TGTGCCAGCAGCCCTCATCATGGGGAGCGGGAGGTAGACAATGAGCAGTTCTTC. This sequence encodes CASSPHHGEREVDNEQFF.

The CDR3: CASSPGGYNEQFF. The CDR3 region has the DNA TGTGCCAGCAGCCCCGGCGGCTACAATGAGCAGTTCTTC. The chain is built from TRBV6-2 or TRBV6-3 and TRBJ2-1, with D uncertain. Germline V gives CDR1 MNHEY, CDR2 SVGEGT. V lost 6 bases to trimming and J lost 3 bases, with 9 bases between them. This CDR3 comprises 13 residues.

A word on this clonotype: A much bigger clone sits one base away, suggesting this may be a read error. The chain recombines TRBV7-9 with TRBJ2-5; D is tentatively TRBD1 or TRBD2 (5 bases each). This CDR3 is 13 amino acids long. Germline V gives CDR1 SEHNR, CDR2 FQNEAQ (reference sequence). CDR3 residues: CASSSPGTETQNF. CDR3 DNA sequence: TGTGCCAGCAGCTCTCCAGGGACGGAGACCCAGAACTTC.

The chain combines TRBV28 with TRBJ1-5; 7 positions agree with TRBD1. CDR1 MDHEN and CDR2 SYDVKM come from the germline V gene. The V gene end was trimmed by 3 bases and the J gene end by 2 bases; junction bases not matched to a gene: 4. This CDR3 has 15 amino acids. CDR3 DNA sequence: TGTGCCAGCAGTTTGCAGGGGGGGGGCAATCAGCCCCAGCATTTT. Amino acids: CASSLQGGGNQPQHF.

This clonotype was seen ten or more times. The CDR3 region has the DNA TGTGCCAGCAGCTCCTTTATAAGTCCAGGGACCTACGAGCAGTACTTC. It translates to CASSSFISPGTYEQYF. This rearrangement joins TRBV6-6 to TRBJ2-7, with D perhaps matching TRBD1 (5 bases). Germline V gene data show CDR1 as MNHNY and CDR2 as SVGAGI (reference sequence). The V end lost 6 bases, the J end lost 2 bases, and 20 bases lay between the germline ends. The CDR3 runs to 16 residues.

J is TRBJ2-1 and V is TRBV20-1; 8 bases fit TRBD2. From germline, CDR1 is DFQATT and CDR2 SNEGSKA (reference sequence). The CDR3 loop spans 15 amino acids. V shed 3 bases, J shed 5 bases, and the junction held 9 bases outside the gene matches. The CDR3 bases are TGCAGTGCTAGCGGGAGGGCCGGTATCGACAATGAGCAGTTCTTC. It translates to CSASGRAGIDNEQFF.